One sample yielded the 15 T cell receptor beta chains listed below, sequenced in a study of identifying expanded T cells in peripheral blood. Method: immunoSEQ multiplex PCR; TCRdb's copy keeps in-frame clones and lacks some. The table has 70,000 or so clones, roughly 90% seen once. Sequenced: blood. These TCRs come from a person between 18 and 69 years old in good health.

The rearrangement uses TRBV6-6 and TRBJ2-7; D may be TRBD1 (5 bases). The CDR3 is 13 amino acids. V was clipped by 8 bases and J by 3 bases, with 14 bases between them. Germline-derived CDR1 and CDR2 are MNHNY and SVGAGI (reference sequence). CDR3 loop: CASSGLSNYEQYF. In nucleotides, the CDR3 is TGTGCCAGCTCAGGGCTTAGCAACTACGAGCAGTACTTC.

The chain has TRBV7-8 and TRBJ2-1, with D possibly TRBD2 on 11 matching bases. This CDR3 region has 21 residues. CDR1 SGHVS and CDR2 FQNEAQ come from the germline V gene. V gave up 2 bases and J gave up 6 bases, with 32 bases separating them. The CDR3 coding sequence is TGTGCCAGCAGCTTAATCCCGAGGACAGGGGGGACTAGCGGAGGACGCAATGAGCAGTTCTTC. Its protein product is CASSLIPRTGGTSGGRNEQFF.

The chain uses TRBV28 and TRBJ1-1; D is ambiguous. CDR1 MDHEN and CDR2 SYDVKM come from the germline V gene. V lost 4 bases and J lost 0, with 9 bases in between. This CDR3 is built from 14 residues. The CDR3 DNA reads TGTGCCAGCAGTTCTGGGTGGTTGAACACTGAAGCTTTCTTT. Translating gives CASSSGWLNTEAFF.

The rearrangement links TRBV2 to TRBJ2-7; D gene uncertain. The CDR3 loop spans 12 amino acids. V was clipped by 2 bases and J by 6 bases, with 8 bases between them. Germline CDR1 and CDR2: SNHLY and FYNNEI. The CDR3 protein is CASSEHVGEQYF. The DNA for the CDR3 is TGTGCCAGCAGTGAACACGTGGGCGAGCAGTACTTC.

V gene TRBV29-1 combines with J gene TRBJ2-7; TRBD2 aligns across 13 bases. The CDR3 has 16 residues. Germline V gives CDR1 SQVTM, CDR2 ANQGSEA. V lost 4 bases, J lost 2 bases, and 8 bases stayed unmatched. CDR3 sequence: CSVVLGTSGTPYEQYF. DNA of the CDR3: TGCAGCGTTGTTTTGGGGACTAGCGGGACGCCCTACGAGCAGTACTTC.

The CDR3 loop is CASSLTTDEQFF. The CDR3 bases are TGCGCCAGCAGCTTGACTACCGATGAGCAGTTCTTC. This sequence joins TRBV5-1 and TRBJ2-1; D gene uncertain. The ends were cut back, 1 base at V and 8 bases at J, with 7 bases in the middle. CDR3 length equals 12 residues. In germline, CDR1 is SGHRS, CDR2 YFSETQ.

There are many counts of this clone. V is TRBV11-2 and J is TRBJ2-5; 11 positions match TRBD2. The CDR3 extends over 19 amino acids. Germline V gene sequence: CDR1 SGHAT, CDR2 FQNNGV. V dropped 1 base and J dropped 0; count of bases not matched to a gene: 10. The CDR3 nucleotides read TGTGCCAGCAGCTTAGGTCCCCTAGCGGGGGGACCTAACCAAGAGACCCAGTACTTC. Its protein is CASSLGPLAGGPNQETQYF.

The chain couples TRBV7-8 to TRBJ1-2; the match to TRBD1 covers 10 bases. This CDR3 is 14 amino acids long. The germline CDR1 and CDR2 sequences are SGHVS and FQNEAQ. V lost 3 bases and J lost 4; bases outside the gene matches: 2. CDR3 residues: CASSLRDRGYGYTF. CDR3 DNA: TGTGCCAGCAGCTTGCGGGACAGGGGCTATGGCTACACCTTC.

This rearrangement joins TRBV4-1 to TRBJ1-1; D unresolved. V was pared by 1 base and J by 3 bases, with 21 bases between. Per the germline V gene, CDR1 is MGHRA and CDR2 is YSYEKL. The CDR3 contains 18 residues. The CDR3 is CASSQVHYVTPRDTEAFF. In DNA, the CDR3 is TGCGCCAGCAGCCAAGTCCATTATGTAACTCCTAGGGACACTGAAGCTTTCTTT.

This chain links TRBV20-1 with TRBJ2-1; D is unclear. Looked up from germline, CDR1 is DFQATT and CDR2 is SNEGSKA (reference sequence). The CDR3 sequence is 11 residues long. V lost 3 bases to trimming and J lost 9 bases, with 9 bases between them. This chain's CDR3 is CSARLGGEQFF. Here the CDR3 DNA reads TGCAGTGCTAGGCTGGGCGGTGAGCAGTTCTTC.

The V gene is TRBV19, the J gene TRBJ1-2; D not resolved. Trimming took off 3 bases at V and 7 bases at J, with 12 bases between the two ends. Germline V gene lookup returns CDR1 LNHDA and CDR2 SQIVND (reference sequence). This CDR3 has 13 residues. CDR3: CASSMSIVSGYTF. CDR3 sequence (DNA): TGTGCCAGTAGTATGTCCATCGTAAGTGGCTACACCTTC.

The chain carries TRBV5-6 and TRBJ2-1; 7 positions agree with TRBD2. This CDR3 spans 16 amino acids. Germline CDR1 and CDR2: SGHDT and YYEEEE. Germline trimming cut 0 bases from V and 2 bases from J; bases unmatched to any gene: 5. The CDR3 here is CASSLVGRAAYNEQFF. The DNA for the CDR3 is TGTGCCAGCAGCTTGGTTGGGAGGGCGGCCTACAATGAGCAGTTCTTC.

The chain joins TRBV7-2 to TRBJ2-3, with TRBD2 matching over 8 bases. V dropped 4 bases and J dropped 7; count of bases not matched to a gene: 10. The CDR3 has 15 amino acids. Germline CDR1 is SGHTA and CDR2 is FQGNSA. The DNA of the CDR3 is TGTGCCAGCAGCTCTACTAGCGGAGCCGGATATACGCAGTATTTT. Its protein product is CASSSTSGAGYTQYF.

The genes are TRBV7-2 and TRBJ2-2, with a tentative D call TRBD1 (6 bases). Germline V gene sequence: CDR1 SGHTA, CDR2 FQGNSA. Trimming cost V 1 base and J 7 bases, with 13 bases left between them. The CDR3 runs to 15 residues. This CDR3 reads CASSLVVGAGGELFF. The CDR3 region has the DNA TGTGCCAGCAGCTTAGTAGTGGGGGCCGGCGGGGAGCTGTTTTTT.

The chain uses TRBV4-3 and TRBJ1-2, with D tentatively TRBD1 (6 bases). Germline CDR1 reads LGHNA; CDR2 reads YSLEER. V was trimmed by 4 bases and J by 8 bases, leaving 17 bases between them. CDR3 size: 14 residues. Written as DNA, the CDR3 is TGCGCCAGCAGCCCAGGGGTTTCTATCTTCGGCTACACCTTC. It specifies CASSPGVSIFGYTF.